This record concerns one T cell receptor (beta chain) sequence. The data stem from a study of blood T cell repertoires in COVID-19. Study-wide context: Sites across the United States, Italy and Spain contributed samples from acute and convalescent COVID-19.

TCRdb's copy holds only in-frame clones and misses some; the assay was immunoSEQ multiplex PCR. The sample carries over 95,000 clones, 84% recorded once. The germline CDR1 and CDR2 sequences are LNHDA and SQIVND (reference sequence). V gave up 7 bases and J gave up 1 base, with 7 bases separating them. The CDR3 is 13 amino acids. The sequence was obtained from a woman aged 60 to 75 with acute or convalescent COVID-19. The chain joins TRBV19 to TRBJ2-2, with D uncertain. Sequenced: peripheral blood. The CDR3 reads CASTQLNTGELFF. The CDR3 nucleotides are TGTGCCAGTACGCAGTTGAACACCGGGGAGCTGTTTTTT.